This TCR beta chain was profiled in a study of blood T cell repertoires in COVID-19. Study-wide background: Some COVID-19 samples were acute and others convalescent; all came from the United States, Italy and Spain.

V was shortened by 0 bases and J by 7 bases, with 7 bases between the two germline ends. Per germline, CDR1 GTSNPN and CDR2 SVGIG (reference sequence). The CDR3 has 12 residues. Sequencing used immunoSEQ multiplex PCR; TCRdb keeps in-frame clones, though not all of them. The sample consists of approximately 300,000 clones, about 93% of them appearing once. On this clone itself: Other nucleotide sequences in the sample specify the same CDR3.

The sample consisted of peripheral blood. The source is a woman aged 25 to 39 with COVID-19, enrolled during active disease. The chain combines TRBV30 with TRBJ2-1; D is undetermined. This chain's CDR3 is CAWSVYGNEQFF. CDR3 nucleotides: TGTGCCTGGAGTGTCTACGGGAATGAGCAGTTCTTC.